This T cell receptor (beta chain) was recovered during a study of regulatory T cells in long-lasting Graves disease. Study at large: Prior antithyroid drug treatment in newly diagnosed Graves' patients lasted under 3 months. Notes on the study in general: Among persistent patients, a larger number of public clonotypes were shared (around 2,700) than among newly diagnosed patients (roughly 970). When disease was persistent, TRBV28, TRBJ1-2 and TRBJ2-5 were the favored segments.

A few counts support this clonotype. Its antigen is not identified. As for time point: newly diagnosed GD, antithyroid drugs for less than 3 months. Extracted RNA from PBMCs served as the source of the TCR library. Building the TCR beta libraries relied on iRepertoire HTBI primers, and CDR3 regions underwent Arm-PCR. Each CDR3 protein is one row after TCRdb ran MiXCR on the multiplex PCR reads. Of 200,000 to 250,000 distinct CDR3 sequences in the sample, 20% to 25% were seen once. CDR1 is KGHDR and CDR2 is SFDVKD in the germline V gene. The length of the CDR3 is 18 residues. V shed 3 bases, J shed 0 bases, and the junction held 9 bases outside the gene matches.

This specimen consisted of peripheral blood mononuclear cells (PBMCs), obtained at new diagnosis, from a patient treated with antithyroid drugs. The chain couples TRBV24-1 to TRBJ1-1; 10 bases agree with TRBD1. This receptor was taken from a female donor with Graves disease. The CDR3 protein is CATSDRPGQGTMNTEAFF. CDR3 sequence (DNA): TGTGCCACCAGTGATCGCCCGGGACAGGGGACCATGAACACTGAAGCTTTCTTT.